These 8 T cell receptor beta chains originate from one sample sequenced in a study of blood T cell repertoires in COVID-19. Assay: immunoSEQ multiplex PCR; the TCRdb copy retains only in-frame clones and omits some. Of over 200,000 clones listed, 88% are singletons. The sample consisted of peripheral blood. The receptors derive from a woman aged 55-70 years with acute or convalescent COVID-19.

This clone appeared a few times. The chain uses TRBV24-1 and TRBJ2-6; D call uncertain. Trimming pared 4 bases from V and 0 bases from J, leaving 9 bases between. Germline V lookup: CDR1 KGHDR, CDR2 SFDVKD. The CDR3 length is 16 residues. CDR3 sequence reads: CATSDSRNSGANVLTF. CDR3 coding DNA: TGTGCCACCAGTGACTCCAGAAACTCTGGGGCCAACGTCCTGACTTTC.

The V gene is TRBV30, the J gene TRBJ1-3; no reliable D call. V was shortened by 2 bases and J by 0 bases, with 11 bases between the two germline ends. The CDR3 runs 15 residues. CDR1 GTSNPN and CDR2 SVGIG come from the germline V gene (reference sequence). CDR3 DNA: TGTGCCTGGAGTACCAAGCTATTCTCTGGAAACACCATATATTTT. It yields the protein CAWSTKLFSGNTIYF.

The chain carries TRBV19 and TRBJ2-2; unclear D gene. The length of the CDR3 is 14 residues. The germline gives CDR1 LNHDA, CDR2 SQIVND (reference sequence). Deletions cut 0 bases from V and 5 bases from J, with 7 bases between. This CDR3 is CASSIDGGTGELFF. As DNA, the CDR3 is TGTGCCAGTAGTATAGACGGCGGAACCGGGGAGCTGTTTTTT.

The J gene is TRBJ2-3, the V gene TRBV5-6, with D unclear. The CDR3 runs 13 residues. The germline V gene encodes CDR1 SGHDT and CDR2 YYEEEE. Trimming shortened V by 0 bases and J by 6 bases, and 8 bases separated the two germline ends. Written as DNA, the CDR3 is TGTGCCAGCAGCTTGGGCCTAGTGGATACGCAGTATTTT. Translating gives CASSLGLVDTQYF.

The CDR3 DNA follows: TGTGCCAGCAGCTTGACCGGGACAGGGGGCCCAGCTGAAGCTTTCTTT. Amino acids: CASSLTGTGGPAEAFF. The genes are TRBV7-2 and TRBJ1-1, with 12 nucleotides matching TRBD1. V dropped 3 bases and J dropped 6; count of bases not matched to a gene: 8. Germline values: CDR1 SGHTA, CDR2 FQGNSA. The CDR3 consists of 16 residues. Drawing the rest from reference TRBV7-2 and TRBJ1-1, the complete variable domain is GAGVSQSPSNKVTEKGKDVELRCDPISGHTALYWYRQSLGQGLEFLIYFQGNSAPDKSGLPSDRFSAERTGGSVSTLTIQRTQQEDSAVYLCASSLTGTGGPAEAFFGQGTRLTVV.

The chain combines TRBV30 with TRBJ1-1, with 8 bases fitting TRBD1. The CDR3 covers 14 residues. Per the germline V gene, CDR1 is GTSNPN and CDR2 is SVGIG (reference sequence). V shed 4 bases, J shed 1 base, and the junction held 5 bases outside the gene matches. CDR3 amino acids: CAWKVGTGNTEAFF. CDR3 sequence (DNA): TGTGCCTGGAAGGTCGGGACAGGGAACACTGAAGCTTTCTTT.

The chain recombines TRBV19 with TRBJ2-7; 8 bases fit TRBD1. The CDR3 length is 11 residues. Germline V gene data show CDR1 as LNHDA and CDR2 as SQIVND (reference sequence). The V segment lost 9 bases and the J segment 3 bases; nucleotides outside the gene matches: 1. CDR3 coding DNA: TGTGCCAGCGGACAGGGCTACGAGCAGTACTTC. Translated: CASGQGYEQYF.

The chain recombines TRBV7-9 with TRBJ2-5; the match to TRBD2 covers 15 bases. V dropped 5 bases and J dropped 4; count of bases not matched to a gene: 8. The CDR3 runs 17 residues. The germline CDR1 and CDR2 sequences are SEHNR and FQNEAQ (reference sequence). In DNA, the CDR3 is TGTGCCAGCAGCCAACCGGGACTAGCGGGGGGTTTAGAGACCCAGTACTTC. Its translation is CASSQPGLAGGLETQYF.